The sequence of this T cell receptor beta chain was determined in a study of beta chain features in type 1 diabetes listed by TCRdb under 2018. Regarding the study in general: Patients and healthy donors did not differ in mean age, gender distribution, total cell number or subset yield. A total of roughly 98,000,000 sorted cells were examined across all samples, and a strong correlation was observed between cell number per subset and RNA yield. The study compared TCRB repertoires of sorted circulating CD4+ T cell subsets between recently diagnosed type 1 diabetes patients and matched healthy donors. Regulatory and stem cell-like memory subsets were obtained from only 8 patients and about 8 healthy donors, while naive and central memory subsets were obtained from all 28 donors.

On the study overall, not on this receptor specifically: HLA sub-analyses involved small numbers of individuals, so any influence of HLA type on TCRB rearrangement remained unresolved. Type 1 diabetes patients showed a moderate but significant shortening of TCRB CDR3 length in all four CD4+ subsets. Shorter templates might be favored by PCR, yet because patient and control samples were amplified and corrected together, any such skew would affect both groups equally. Naive, central memory and regulatory TCRB repertoires appeared to be more similar among patients than among healthy donors. Fewer insertions and more nucleotide deletions at VDJ recombination sites were observed in patients with type 1 diabetes, implying thymic rearrangement abnormalities. Because cDNA was sequenced instead of genomic DNA, activated cells with high expression could be over-represented, although the groups did not differ in activation or CD3 levels.

The entire amount of isolated RNA was reverse transcribed using the High Capacity cDNA Reverse Transcription Kit, so the sequenced TCRB transcripts were expressed ones. Naive, central memory and regulatory T cell samples underwent deep immunoSEQ sequencing, averaging about 3.3 million total reads per sample. After sorted cells were lysed in RLT buffer, RNA was extracted with DNase-treated RNeasy Micro or Mini kits, with the choice depending on cell number. To prevent cross-contamination, each cell subset was processed individually, whereas patient and healthy donor samples were processed jointly. TCRB sequences were amplified from cDNA with the immunoSEQ multiplex PCR, producing 87-bp fragments spanning the CDR3 region. Sequencing of the amplicons was performed on the Illumina HiSeq platform. In the authors' own workflow: PCR bias was corrected computationally using synthetic template baselines, and reads within Hamming distance 2 were collapsed, with unmergeable singletons discarded. Reads were aligned to IMGT to assign V, D and J genes, CDR3 length, and insertions or deletions at six rearrangement sites. Clonotype counts were normalized to sorted cell number within each subset before computing true diversity and Gini coefficients with the tcR R package. Repertoire sharing was quantified using the overlap coefficient calculated on TCRB nucleotide sequences. TCRdb mirrors the immuneACCESS table, restricted to in-frame sequences. Some clones are absent from its copies; in checked studies, under half trace to an unresolved V gene, and the reason for the others is unknown. V, J and clone size were drawn from that table, and D and trimming were deduced from the DNA. The sample data list more than 300,000 clones, and 8% of these were observed just once. The top ten clonotypes cover around 0.45% of the sample.

From each donor, a single peripheral blood sample of about 100 mL on average was drawn into heparinised tubes. A BD FACSAria II was used to sort naive, central memory, regulatory and stem cell-like memory CD4+ T cells with a panel that included CD45RO, CCR7, CD25, CD127, CD95 and CD27. All sorted populations exceeded 98% purity. Right away, PBMCs were isolated by Lymphoprep density gradient centrifugation and were stained directly, with no culture step. To minimize batch effects, samples were stained and sorted in pairs, one healthy donor with one patient per experiment. This clone was counted between two and nine times. Its antigen target is currently unknown. Base-call qualities are not available, and no considerably larger clone is one nucleotide away. Trimmed from V: 0 bases; trimmed from J: 7 bases; junction bases lacking a gene match: 2. For CDR1 and CDR2, the germline V gene lists SGHRS and YFSETQ. The CDR3 runs 14 residues from the cysteine to the phenylalanine. Of the read, only the CDR3 DNA is kept; its 42 bases are in frame from base 1.

The source material was central memory CD4+ T cells from blood. Here the chain combines TRBV5-1 and TRBJ2-1, with 9 middle bases fitting TRBD2. This receptor was taken from a woman aged 18-30 years in good health. CDR3 loop: CASSLVLAGNEQFF. The nucleotides are TGCGCCAGCAGCTTGGTCCTAGCGGGGAATGAGCAGTTCTTC.